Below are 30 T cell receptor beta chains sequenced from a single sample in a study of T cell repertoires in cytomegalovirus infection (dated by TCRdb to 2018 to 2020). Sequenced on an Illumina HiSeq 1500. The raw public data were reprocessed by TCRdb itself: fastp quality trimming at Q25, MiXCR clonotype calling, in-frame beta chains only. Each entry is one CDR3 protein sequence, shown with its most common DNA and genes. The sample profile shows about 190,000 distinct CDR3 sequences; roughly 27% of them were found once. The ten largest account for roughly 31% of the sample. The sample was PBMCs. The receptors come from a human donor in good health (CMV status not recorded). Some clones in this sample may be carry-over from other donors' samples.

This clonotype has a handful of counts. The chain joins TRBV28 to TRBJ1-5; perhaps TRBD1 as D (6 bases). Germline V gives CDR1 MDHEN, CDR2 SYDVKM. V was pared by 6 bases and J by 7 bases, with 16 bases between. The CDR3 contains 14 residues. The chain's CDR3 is CASRYRVYGQPQHF. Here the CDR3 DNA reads TGTGCCAGCAGATACAGGGTGTACGGACAGCCCCAGCATTTT.

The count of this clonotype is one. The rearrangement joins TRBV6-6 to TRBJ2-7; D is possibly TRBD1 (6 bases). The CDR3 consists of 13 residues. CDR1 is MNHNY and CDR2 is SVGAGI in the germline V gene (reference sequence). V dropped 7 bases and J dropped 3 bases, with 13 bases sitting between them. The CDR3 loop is CASNTGIDYEQYF. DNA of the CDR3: TGTGCCAGCAATACAGGGATAGACTACGAGCAGTACTTC.

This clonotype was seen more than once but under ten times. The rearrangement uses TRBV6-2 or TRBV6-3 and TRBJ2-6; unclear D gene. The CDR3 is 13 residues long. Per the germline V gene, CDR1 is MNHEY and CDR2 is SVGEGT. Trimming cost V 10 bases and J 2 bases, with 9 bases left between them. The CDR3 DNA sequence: TGTGCCACCCTTGGGACTGGGGCCAACGTCCTGACTTTC. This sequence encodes CATLGTGANVLTF.

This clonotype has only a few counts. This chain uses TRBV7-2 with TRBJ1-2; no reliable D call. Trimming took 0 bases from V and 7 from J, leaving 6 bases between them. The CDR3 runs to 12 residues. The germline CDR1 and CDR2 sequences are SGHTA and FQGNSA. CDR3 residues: CASSLARGGYTF. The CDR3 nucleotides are TGTGCCAGCAGCTTAGCGCGGGGTGGCTACACCTTC.

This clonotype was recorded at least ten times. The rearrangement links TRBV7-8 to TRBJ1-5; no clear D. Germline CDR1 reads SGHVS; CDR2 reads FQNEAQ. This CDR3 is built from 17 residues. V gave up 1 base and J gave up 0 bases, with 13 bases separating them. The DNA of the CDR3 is TGTGCCAGCAGCTTAGGAGGATACAGACCTAGCAATCAGCCCCAGCATTTT. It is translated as CASSLGGYRPSNQPQHF.

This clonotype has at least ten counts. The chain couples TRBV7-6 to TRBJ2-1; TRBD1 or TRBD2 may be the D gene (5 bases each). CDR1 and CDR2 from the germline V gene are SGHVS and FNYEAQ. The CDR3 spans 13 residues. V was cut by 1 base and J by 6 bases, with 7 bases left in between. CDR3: CASSLGGGNEQFF. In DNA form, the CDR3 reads TGTGCCAGCAGCTTAGGTGGGGGCAATGAGCAGTTCTTC.

Written as DNA, the CDR3 is TGTGCCAGCAGCCCGGAGGGGACAGATGAAAAACTGTTTTTT. It encodes CASSPEGTDEKLFF. The chain employs TRBV3-1 and TRBJ1-4; 7 nucleotides agree with TRBD1. V was clipped by 4 bases and J by 6 bases; unmatched bases: 5. Germline CDR1 is LGHDT and CDR2 is YNNKEL (reference sequence). This CDR3 region has 14 residues.

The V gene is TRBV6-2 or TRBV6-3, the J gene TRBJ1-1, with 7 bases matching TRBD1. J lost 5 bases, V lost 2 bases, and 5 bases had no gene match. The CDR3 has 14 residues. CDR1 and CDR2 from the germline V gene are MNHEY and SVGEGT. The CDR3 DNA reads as TGTGCCAGCAGTTACACGGCAGGGGGGACTGAAGCTTTCTTT. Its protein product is CASSYTAGGTEAFF.

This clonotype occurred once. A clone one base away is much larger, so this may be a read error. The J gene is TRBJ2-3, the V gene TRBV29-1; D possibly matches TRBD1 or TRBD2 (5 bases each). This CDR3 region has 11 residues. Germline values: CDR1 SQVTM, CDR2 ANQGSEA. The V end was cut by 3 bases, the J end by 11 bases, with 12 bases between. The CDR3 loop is CSVDLGELQYF. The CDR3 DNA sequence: TGCAGCGTTGATCTGGGGGAGCTGCAGTATTTT.

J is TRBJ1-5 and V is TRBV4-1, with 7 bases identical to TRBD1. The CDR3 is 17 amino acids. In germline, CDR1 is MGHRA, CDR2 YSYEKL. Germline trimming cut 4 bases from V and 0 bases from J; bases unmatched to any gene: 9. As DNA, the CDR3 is TGCGCCAGCAGCCGGCGGGACAGCGAGAATAGCAATCAGCCCCAGCATTTT. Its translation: CASSRRDSENSNQPQHF.

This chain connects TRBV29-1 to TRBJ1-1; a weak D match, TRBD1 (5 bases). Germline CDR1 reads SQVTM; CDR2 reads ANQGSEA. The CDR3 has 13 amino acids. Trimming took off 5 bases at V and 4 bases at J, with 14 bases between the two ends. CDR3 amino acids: CSVRRQGGTEAFF. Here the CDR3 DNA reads TGCAGCGTTCGTCGTCAGGGTGGCACTGAAGCTTTCTTT. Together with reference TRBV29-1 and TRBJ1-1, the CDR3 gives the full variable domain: SAVISQKPSRDICQRGTSLTIQCQVDSQVTMMFWYRQQPGQSLTLIATANQGSEATYESGFVIDKFPISRPNLTFSTLTVSNMSPEDSSIYLCSVRRQGGTEAFFGQGTRLTVV.

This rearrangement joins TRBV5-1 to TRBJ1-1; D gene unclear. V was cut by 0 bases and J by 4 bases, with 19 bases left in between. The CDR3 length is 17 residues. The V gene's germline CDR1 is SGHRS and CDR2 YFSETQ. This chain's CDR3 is CASSLDGKAVMGTEAFF. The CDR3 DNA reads TGCGCCAGCAGCTTGGACGGGAAAGCCGTTATGGGCACTGAAGCTTTCTTT.

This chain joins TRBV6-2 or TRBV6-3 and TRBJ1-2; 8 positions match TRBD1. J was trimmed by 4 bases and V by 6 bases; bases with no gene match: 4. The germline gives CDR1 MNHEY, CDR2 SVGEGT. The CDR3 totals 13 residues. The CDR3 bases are TGTGCCAGCAGCCGGGACAGGACCTATGGCTACACCTTC. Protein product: CASSRDRTYGYTF.

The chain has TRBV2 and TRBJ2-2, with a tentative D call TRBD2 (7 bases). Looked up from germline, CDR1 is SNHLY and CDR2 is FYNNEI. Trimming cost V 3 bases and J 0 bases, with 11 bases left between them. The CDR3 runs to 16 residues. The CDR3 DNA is TGTGCCAGCAGTGAGGGGGGGGCAGCGAACACCGGGGAGCTGTTTTTT. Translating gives CASSEGGAANTGELFF.

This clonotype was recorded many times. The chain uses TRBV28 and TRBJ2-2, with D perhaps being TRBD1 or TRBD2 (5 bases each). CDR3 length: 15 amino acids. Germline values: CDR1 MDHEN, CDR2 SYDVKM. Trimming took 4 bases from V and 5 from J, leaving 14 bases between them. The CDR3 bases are TGTGCCAGCAGTTCGGGACCCACTGTGACCGGGGAGCTGTTTTTT. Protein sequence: CASSSGPTVTGELFF.

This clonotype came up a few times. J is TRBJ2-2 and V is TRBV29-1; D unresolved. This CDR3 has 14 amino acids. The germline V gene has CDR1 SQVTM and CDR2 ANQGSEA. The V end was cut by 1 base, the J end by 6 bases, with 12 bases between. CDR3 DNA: TGCAGCGTTGAAGTATATGCCTCACCCGGGGAGCTGTTTTTT. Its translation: CSVEVYASPGELFF.

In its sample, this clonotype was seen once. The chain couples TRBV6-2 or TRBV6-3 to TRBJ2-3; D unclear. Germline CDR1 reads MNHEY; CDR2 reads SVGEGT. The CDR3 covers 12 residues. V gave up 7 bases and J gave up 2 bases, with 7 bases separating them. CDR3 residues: CASTSNTDTQYF. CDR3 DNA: TGTGCCAGCACCTCGAACACAGATACGCAGTATTTT.

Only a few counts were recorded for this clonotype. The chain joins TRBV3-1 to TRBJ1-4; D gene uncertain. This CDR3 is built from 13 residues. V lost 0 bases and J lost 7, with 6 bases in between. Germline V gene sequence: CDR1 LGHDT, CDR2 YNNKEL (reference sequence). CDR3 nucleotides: TGTGCCAGCAGCCAAGATCTGGGTGAAAAACTGTTTTTT. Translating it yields CASSQDLGEKLFF.

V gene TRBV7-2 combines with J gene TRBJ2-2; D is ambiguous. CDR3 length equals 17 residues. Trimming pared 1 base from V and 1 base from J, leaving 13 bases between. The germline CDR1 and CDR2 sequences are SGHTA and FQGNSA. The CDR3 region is CASSLVGRRRNTGELFF. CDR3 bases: TGTGCCAGCAGCTTAGTTGGGCGCAGGAGGAACACCGGGGAGCTGTTTTTT.

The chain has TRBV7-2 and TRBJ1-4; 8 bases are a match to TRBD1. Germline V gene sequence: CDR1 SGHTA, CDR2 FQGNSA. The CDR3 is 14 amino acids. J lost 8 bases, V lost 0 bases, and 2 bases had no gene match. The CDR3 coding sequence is TGTGCCAGCAGCTTAGCCAGGGGGCCCGAAAAACTGTTTTTT. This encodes CASSLARGPEKLFF.

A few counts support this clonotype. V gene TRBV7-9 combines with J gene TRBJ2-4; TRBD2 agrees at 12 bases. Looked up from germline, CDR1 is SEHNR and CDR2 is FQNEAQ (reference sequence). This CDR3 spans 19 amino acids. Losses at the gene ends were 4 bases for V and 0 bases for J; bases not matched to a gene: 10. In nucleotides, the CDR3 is TGTGCCAGCAGCTCGTCGACTAGCGGGGGCCGTATAGCCAAAAACATTCAGTACTTC. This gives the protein CASSSSTSGGRIAKNIQYF.

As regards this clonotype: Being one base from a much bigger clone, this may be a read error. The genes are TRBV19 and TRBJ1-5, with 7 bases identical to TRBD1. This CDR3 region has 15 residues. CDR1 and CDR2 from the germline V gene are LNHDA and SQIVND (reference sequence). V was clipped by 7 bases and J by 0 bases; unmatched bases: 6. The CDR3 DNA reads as TGTGCCAGTATTCTGGACAGGAGTAGCAATCAGCCCCAGCATTTT. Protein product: CASILDRSSNQPQHF.

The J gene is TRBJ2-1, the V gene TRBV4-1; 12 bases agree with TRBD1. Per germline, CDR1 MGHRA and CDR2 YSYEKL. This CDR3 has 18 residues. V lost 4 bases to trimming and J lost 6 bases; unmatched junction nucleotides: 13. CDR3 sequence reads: CASSLLLPGQGAGNEQFF. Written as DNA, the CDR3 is TGCGCCAGCAGCCTCCTCCTCCCGGGACAGGGGGCAGGCAATGAGCAGTTCTTC.

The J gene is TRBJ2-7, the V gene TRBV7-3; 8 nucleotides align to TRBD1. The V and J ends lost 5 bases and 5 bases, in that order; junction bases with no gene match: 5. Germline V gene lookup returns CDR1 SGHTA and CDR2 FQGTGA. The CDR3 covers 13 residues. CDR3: CASSRQGSDEQYF. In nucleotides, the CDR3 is TGTGCCAGCAGCCGACAGGGGTCGGACGAGCAGTACTTC.

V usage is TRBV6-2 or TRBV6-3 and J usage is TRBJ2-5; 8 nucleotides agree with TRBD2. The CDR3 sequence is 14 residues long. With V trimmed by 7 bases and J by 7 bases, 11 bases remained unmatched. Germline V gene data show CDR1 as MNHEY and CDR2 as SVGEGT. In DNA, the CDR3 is TGTGCCAGCACCTTCCTTAGCGGGGTAGGGACCCAGTACTTC. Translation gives CASTFLSGVGTQYF.

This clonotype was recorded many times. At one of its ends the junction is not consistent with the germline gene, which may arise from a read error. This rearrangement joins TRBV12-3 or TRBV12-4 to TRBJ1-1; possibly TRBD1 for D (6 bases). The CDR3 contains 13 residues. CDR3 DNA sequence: TGTGCCAGCAGCTTAGGGGGGGACACTGAAGCTTTCTTT. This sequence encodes CASSLGGDTEAFF.

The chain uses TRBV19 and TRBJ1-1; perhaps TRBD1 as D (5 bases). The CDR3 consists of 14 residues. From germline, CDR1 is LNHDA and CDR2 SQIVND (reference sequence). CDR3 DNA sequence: TGTCTCAGTAGTATAGGAGGGGAGAAGACTGAAGCTTTCTTT. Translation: CLSSIGGEKTEAFF. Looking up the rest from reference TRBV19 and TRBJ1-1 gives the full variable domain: DGGITQSPKYLFRKEGQNVTLSCEQNLNHDAMYWYRQDPGQGLRLIYYSQIVNDFQKGDIAEGYSVSREKKESFPLTVTSAQKNPTAFYLCLSSIGGEKTEAFFGQGTRLTVV.

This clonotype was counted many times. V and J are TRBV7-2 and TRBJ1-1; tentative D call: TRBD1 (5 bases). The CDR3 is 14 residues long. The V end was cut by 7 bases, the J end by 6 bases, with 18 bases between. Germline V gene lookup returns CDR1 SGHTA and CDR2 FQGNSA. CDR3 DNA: TGTGCCAGCAACTCATGGACACAACTCCCTGAAGCTTTCTTT. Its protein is CASNSWTQLPEAFF.

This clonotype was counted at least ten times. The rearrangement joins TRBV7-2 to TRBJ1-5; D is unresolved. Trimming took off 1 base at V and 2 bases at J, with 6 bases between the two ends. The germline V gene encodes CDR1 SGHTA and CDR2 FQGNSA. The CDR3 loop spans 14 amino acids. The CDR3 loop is CASSLVQGNQPQHF. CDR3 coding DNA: TGTGCCAGCAGCTTAGTGCAGGGCAATCAGCCCCAGCATTTT.

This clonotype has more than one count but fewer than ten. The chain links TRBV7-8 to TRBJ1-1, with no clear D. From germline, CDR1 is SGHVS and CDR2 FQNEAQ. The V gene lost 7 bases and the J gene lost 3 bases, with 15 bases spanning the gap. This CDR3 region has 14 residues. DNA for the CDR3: TGTGCCAGCACCGCGGGGAGGTTGGACACTGAAGCTTTCTTT. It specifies CASTAGRLDTEAFF.